This T cell receptor beta chain was sequenced during a study of cytomegalovirus exposure and HLA in healthy donors. Vbeta (60) and Jbeta (13) primers were used in the PCR. Produced via immunoSEQ multiplex PCR; TCRdb's table is partial and in-frame only. The table lists 110,000 to 150,000 clones, roughly 70% of them singletons. Germline lookup yields CDR1 SGHRS and CDR2 YFSETQ. The CDR3 is 16 residues long. V dropped 0 bases and J dropped 5; count of bases not matched to a gene: 10. The chain is built from TRBV5-1 and TRBJ2-5, with 7 bases that match TRBD1. The sample comprised PBMCs. The sequence derives from a woman in her forties in good health and CMV-seronegative. CDR3 bases: TGCGCCAGCAGCTTGGGCTCAGGGGGAGTAGGGGAGACCCAGTACTTC. It encodes CASSLGSGGVGETQYF.